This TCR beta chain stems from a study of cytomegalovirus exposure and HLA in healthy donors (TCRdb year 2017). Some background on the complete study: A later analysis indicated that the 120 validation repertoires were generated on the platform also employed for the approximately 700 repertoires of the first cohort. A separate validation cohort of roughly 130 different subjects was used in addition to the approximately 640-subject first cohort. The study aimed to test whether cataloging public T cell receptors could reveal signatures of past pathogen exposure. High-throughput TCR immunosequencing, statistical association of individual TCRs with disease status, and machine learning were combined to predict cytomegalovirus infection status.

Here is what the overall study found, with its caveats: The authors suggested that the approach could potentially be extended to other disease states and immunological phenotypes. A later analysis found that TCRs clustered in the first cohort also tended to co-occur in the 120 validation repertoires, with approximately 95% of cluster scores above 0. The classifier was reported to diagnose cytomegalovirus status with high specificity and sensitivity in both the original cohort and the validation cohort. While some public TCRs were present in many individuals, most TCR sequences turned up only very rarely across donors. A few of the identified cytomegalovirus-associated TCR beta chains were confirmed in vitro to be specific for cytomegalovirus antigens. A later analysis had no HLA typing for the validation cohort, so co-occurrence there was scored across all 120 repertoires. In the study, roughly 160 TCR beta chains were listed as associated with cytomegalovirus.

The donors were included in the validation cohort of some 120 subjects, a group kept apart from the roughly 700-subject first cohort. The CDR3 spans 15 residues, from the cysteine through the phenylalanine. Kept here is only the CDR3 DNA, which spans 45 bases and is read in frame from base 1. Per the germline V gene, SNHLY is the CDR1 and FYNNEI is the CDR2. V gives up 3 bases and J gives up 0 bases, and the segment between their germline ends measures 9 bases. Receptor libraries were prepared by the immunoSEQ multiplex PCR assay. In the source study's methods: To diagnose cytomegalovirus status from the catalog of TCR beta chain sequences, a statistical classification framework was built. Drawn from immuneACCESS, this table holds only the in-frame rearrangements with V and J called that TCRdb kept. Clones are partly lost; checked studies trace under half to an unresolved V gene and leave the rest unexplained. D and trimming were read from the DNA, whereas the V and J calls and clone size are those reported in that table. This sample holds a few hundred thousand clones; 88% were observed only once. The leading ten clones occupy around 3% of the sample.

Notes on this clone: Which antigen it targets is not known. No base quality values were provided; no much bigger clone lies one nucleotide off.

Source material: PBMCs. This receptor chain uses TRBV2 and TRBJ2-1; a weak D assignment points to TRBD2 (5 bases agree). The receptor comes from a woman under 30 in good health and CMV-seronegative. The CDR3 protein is CASSEVDSSYNEQFF. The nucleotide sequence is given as TGTGCCAGCAGTGAGGTGGACTCCTCCTACAATGAGCAGTTCTTC.